This TCR beta chain was obtained from a study of OX40 agonist ivuxolimab in advanced cancers. Concerning this clone itself: The antigen is undetermined.

Blood sampling was done at baseline, cycle 4 day 1, and cycle 7 day 1. Broader study findings: The study observed clonal expansion of CD4+ and CD8+ blood T cells by week 6 at 0.1 to 3.0 mg/kg. Some patients who did not respond also had low normalized T-cell clonal expansion.

Germline values: CDR1 SEHNR, CDR2 FQNEAQ (reference sequence). V was clipped by 0 bases and J by 4 bases; unmatched bases: 6. This CDR3 comprises 17 residues. Sequenced by immunoSEQ multiplex PCR; TCRdb stores in-frame clones only, minus some. The table includes about 73,000 clones, 80% to 90% detected once. This clonotype was sampled from an adult with an advanced solid tumor such as melanoma, head and neck, liver or kidney cancer. The genes are TRBV7-9 and TRBJ2-1; TRBD2 matches 10 bases. The starting material was CD4+ or CD8+ T cells sorted from blood, obtained in a trial of the OX40 agonist ivuxolimab. The CDR3 DNA reads as TGTGCCAGCAGCTTAGCTCCGGGACTAGCGAATTACAATGAGCAGTTCTTC. Translated, it gives CASSLAPGLANYNEQFF.